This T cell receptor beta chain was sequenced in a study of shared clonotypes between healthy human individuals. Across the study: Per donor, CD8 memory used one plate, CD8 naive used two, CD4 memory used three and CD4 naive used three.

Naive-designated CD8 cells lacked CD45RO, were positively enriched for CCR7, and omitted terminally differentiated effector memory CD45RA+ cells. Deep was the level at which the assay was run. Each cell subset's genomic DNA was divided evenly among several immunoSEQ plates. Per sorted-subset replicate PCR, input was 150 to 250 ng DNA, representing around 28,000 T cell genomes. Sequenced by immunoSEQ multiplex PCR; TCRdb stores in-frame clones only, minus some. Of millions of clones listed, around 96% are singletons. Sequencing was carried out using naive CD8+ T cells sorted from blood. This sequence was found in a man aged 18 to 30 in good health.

In nucleotides, the CDR3 is TGTGCCAGCACCCTATCCGGGATACCCAGAGACGAGCAGTACTTC. It encodes CASTLSGIPRDEQYF. The J gene is TRBJ2-7, the V gene TRBV13, with D tentatively TRBD2 (5 bases). CDR1 PRHDT and CDR2 FYEKMQ come from the germline V gene (reference sequence). Trimming cost V 7 bases and J 5 bases, with 21 bases left between them. This CDR3 is built from 15 residues.